The clone carrying this T cell receptor (beta chain) has a single count. Its antigen is still unknown. From germline, CDR1 is WSHSY and CDR2 SAAADI. The CDR3 loop spans 11 amino acids. Trimming took off 7 bases at V and 4 bases at J, with 8 bases between the two ends. These data originate in a study of graft-versus-host responses after intestinal transplantation. About the research overall: As for transplant type, recipients had multivisceral, liver-intestinal, or isolated intestinal grafts. Anti-thymocyte globulin served as induction for all recipients, who then took tacrolimus and steroids for about three years.

Study-level findings and limits: Detection of GvH clones occurred in recipient marrow, and some had their first appearance in ileum or blood.

The assay was immunoSEQ multiplex PCR, and TCRdb's table has in-frame clones only and misses some. The table records over 65,000 clones, approximately 90% of them present only once. The chain employs TRBV10-2 and TRBJ2-7; D gene uncertain. This sample comprised unstimulated CD8+ T cells sorted from spleen or lymph node cells, obtained before transplant. The clonotype comes from a human donor who was the organ donor for an intestinal transplant. This CDR3 is CASMARYEQYF. In nucleotides, the CDR3 is TGCGCCAGCATGGCAAGGTACGAGCAGTACTTC.